The subject of this entry is one T cell receptor (beta chain). This clonotype was counted between two and nine times. No antigen is known for it. Per-base qualities were not stored, and no clone one base away is much larger. Its CDR3 holds 16 amino acids, cysteine through phenylalanine. Left in the record is the CDR3 DNA by itself, 48 bases read in frame from the first base. Trimming takes 4 bases off V and 6 bases off J; junction bases not matched to a gene: 13. CDR1 is given as MNHNS and CDR2 as SASEGT, both from the germline V gene. The reads were generated on an Illumina HiSeq 1500. TCRdb's own reprocessing of the public reads used fastp at Q25 and MiXCR and kept productive beta chains. Each entry merges the rows of one CDR3 protein and shows their most common DNA and genes. A total of about 900,000 distinct CDR3 sequences appear in this sample, around 30% of them only once. The ten most abundant clones make up about 14% of the sample.

According to the study, the label for this sample's treatment or condition signals: in vitro stimulation with specific CMV peptide epitopes to enrich CMV-specific T cells. The entry originates in a study of T cell repertoires in cytomegalovirus infection (dated by TCRdb to about 2019). Concerning the study at large: Recently identified HLA-C-restricted CMV epitopes, whose presentation resists viral immunomodulation, were targeted by peptide stimulations together with well-studied HLA-B-restricted epitopes. Because public TCR beta signatures pointed to carriage of CMV infection together with the matching HLA type, the HLA type of each donor mattered for the analysis. The study at large found these results: In both this cohort and an independent cohort of several hundred donors, the cumulative frequency of public TCR beta family members distinguished carriers of CMV infection plus the relevant HLA type. The ex vivo response was dominated by HLA-C-restricted CMV-specific TCR beta clonotypes, which also provided the single most frequent clonotype in two of eight donors.

This material consisted of cultured CD8+ T cells from PBMCs, taken from culture after CMV antigen stimulation. The V and J segments used are TRBV6-1 and TRBJ2-7, with 9 bases matching TRBD1. This TCR derives from a human donor in good health (CMV status not recorded). Some clones in this sample may be carry-over from other donors' samples. The sequenced DNA: TGTGCCAGCAGTGTTTATGCCGGGGACAGGGTTTTCGAGCAGTACTTC. This sequence encodes CASSVYAGDRVFEQYF.